Below, 9 T cell receptor beta chains from the same sample are listed, as sequenced in a study of T cell changes during pregnancy in multiple sclerosis. TCRdb's copy holds only in-frame clones and misses some; the assay was immunoSEQ multiplex PCR. This table has some 62,000 clones, about 92% appearing once. The specimen was peripheral blood, collected in the second trimester of pregnancy. These receptors were obtained from a female donor in good health, enrolled as a control in a pregnancy study.

The rearrangement links TRBV5-5 to TRBJ2-5; D may be TRBD1 (6 bases). Per germline, CDR1 SGHKS and CDR2 YYEKEE (reference sequence). The CDR3 covers 14 residues. Trimming removed 4 bases from V and 5 bases from J, with 15 bases in between. CDR3 nucleotide sequence: TGTGCCAGCAGCGGTACTACAGGGATGGAGACCCAGTACTTC. As protein: CASSGTTGMETQYF.

This chain joins TRBV11-1 and TRBJ2-7, with 9 bases identical to TRBD1. The CDR3 covers 15 residues. Germline V gene lookup returns CDR1 SGHAT and CDR2 FQDESV (reference sequence). V trimming: 1 base; J trimming: 6 bases; junction bases outside the gene matches: 7. The CDR3 reads CASSLVGDRDSEQYF. The CDR3 nucleotides read TGTGCCAGCAGCTTAGTTGGGGACAGGGACAGCGAGCAGTACTTC.

The J gene is TRBJ2-5, the V gene TRBV9; 9 bases fit TRBD1. Per germline, CDR1 SGDLS and CDR2 YYNGEE. The V gene end was trimmed by 4 bases and the J gene end by 5 bases; junction bases not matched to a gene: 9. This CDR3 is built from 15 residues. The CDR3 reads CASSSHAGQGETQYF. The CDR3 coding sequence is TGTGCCAGCAGCAGCCACGCGGGACAGGGTGAGACCCAGTACTTC.

The V and J genes are TRBV27 and TRBJ2-3; D is possibly TRBD1 (6 bases). This CDR3 contains 13 residues. Trimming removed 6 bases at V and 1 base at J, with 8 bases between. Germline V gene lookup returns CDR1 MNHEY and CDR2 SMNVEV (reference sequence). CDR3 loop: CASRRTGTDTQYF. The CDR3 DNA reads TGTGCCAGCAGACGGACAGGCACAGATACGCAGTATTTT.

The chain links TRBV6-1 to TRBJ2-3; 7 nucleotides match TRBD2. With 8 bases clipped from V and 1 base from J, the junction kept 6 bases outside the gene matches. The CDR3 spans 14 residues. The germline V gene encodes CDR1 MNHNS and CDR2 SASEGT. CDR3 residues: CASGVSGRTDTQYF. The CDR3 nucleotides are TGTGCCAGCGGTGTTAGCGGGCGCACAGATACGCAGTATTTT.

This chain joins TRBV2 and TRBJ2-7; tentatively, D is TRBD2 (6 bases). Germline V gene sequence: CDR1 SNHLY, CDR2 FYNNEI. Trimming left V 8 bases short and J 3 bases short, with 14 bases between. This CDR3 contains 13 residues. Here the CDR3 DNA reads TGTGCCAGCTGGTTGGACTACCGCTACGAGCAGTACTTC. Translating gives CASWLDYRYEQYF.

The CDR3 reads CASSPDWSTEAFF. CDR3 coding DNA: TGTGCCAGCAGCCCTGATTGGAGCACTGAAGCTTTCTTT. V gene TRBV11-2 combines with J gene TRBJ1-1; D gene ambiguous. V was trimmed by 5 bases and J by 4 bases, leaving 11 bases between them. Looked up from germline, CDR1 is SGHAT and CDR2 is FQNNGV. The CDR3 is made up of 13 amino acids.

J is TRBJ1-1 and V is TRBV13; TRBD1 matches at 7 bases. After removal of 5 bases from V and 1 base from J, the junction contained 4 bases not matched to a gene. The CDR3 spans 14 residues. Looked up from germline, CDR1 is PRHDT and CDR2 is FYEKMQ (reference sequence). CDR3 loop: CASSPRTGNTEAFF. In DNA, the CDR3 is TGTGCCAGCAGCCCCCGGACAGGGAACACTGAAGCTTTCTTT.

The chain is built from TRBV28 and TRBJ2-5; 8 bases line up with TRBD1. Germline V gene data show CDR1 as MDHEN and CDR2 as SYDVKM. The CDR3 length is 15 residues. V gave up 3 bases and J gave up 5 bases; unmatched junction bases: 8. In DNA, the CDR3 is TGTGCCAGCAGTTTTTTTGTCAGGGGGCTCGAGACCCAGTACTTC. This sequence encodes CASSFFVRGLETQYF.